Listed here is a single T cell receptor beta chain. Its antigen remains unidentified. Unique molecular identifiers were linked by the library to individual cDNA molecules. TCRdb passed the RACE reads through MiXCR, listing each CDR3 protein once. The repertoire consists of some 350,000 distinct CDR3 sequences, with roughly 6.9% occurring once and the leading ten covering more than 7%. This record comes from a study of human T cells and chemical hapten exposure. The study, taken as a whole, reports: Versus controls, significantly more large CDR3 similarity clusters arose from expanded TCRs. Among TCRs, those above 1 in 1000 frequency were unaffected by DPC sensitization.

Time point described: patch test 1, 2 weeks after DPC sensitization. Stated treatment: therapeutic diphenylcyclopropenone sensitization with weekly scalp DPC. Non-pregnant alopecia patients aged 18 to 70, suitable for DPC therapy. Germline CDR1 reads DFQATT; CDR2 reads SNEGSKA (reference sequence). CDR3 length equals 16 residues. The V end lost 0 bases, the J end lost 0 bases, and 14 bases lay between the germline ends. The chain recombines TRBV20-1 with TRBJ1-2, with D unclear. This clonotype was obtained from a woman between 18 and 29 years old with alopecia areata. Some clones in this sample may be carry-over from other donors' samples. The material sequenced was whole blood, taken in connection with sensitization to the hapten diphenylcyclopropenone (DPC). CDR3 protein: CSARDTRRSANYGYTF. CDR3 DNA sequence: TGCAGTGCTAGAGATACCAGGCGGTCAGCTAACTATGGCTACACCTTC.